The subject of this entry is one T cell receptor (beta chain). Its antigen is still unknown. The sample comes from a study of circulating and synovial CD4+ cells in juvenile arthritis. This CDR3 has 14 amino acids. Trimming cost V 0 bases and J 6 bases; bases outside gene matches: 3. Germline V gene sequence: CDR1 SGHRS, CDR2 YFSETQ. Study observations and caveats: Some such blood samples were as oligoclonal as synovium. These blood cells shared more CDR3 sequences with synovium than bulk blood. CPL and bulk CD4 samples differed at least tenfold in T cell genomes. Vbeta family usage analysis did not detect the pathogenic-like versus bulk difference.

Profiled with immunoSEQ multiplex PCR; TCRdb holds only in-frame clones, not every one. In the table there are around 18,000 clones, around 91% of which are singletons. Material for sequencing was CD4+ T cells from blood. This TCR was recovered from a human donor with juvenile idiopathic arthritis. This chain joins TRBV5-1 and TRBJ2-3; 8 bases are shared with TRBD1. The CDR3 region has the DNA TGCGCCAGCAGCTTGGGCCGACAGGGGGATACGCAGTATTTT. Amino acids: CASSLGRQGDTQYF. Full variable domain (outside the CDR3, taken from reference TRBV5-1 and TRBJ2-3): KAGVTQTPRYLIKTRGQQVTLSCSPISGHRSVSWYQQTPGQGLQFLFEYFSETQRNKGNFPGRFSGRQFSNSRSEMNVSTLELGDSALYLCASSLGRQGDTQYFGPGTRLTVL.